The 2 T cell receptor beta chains given below trace back to one sample, sequenced in a study of identical twins. MiXCR, run by TCRdb on the 5' RACE reads, gives a single entry per CDR3 protein. There are about 520,000 distinct CDR3 sequences in the sample; about 20% occur only once, and approximately 0.95% lies in the top ten. This sample also belongs to another study, concerning T cells expressing NK-cell markers.

The sequencing input was CD4+ T cells sorted from blood. These receptor sequences come from a woman younger than 30 in good health.

This clonotype was picked up many times. The rearrangement uses TRBV29-1 and TRBJ1-1, with TRBD1 matching 10 bases. Germline-derived CDR1 and CDR2 are SQVTM and ANQGSEA. J gave up 10 bases and V 4 bases, and 0 bases lay outside the gene matches. The CDR3 runs 10 residues. CDR3 in DNA: TGCAGCGTTGGGGACAGGGGAGCTTTCTTT. The encoded protein is CSVGDRGAFF.

The chain has TRBV20-1 and TRBJ2-7, with D tentatively TRBD1 (6 bases). The CDR3 spans 12 residues. The V end lost 6 bases, the J end lost 7 bases, and 16 bases lay between the germline ends. Germline loops: CDR1 DFQATT, CDR2 SNEGSKA (reference sequence). The CDR3 DNA follows: TGCAGTGCCAGGAGAGGAACAGGGGAGCAGTACTTC. Residues: CSARRGTGEQYF.